Following are 24 T cell receptor beta chains from one sample sequenced in a study of cytomegalovirus exposure and HLA in healthy donors. It was with 60 Vbeta and 13 Jbeta primers that the PCR ran. Sequencing was performed with immunoSEQ multiplex PCR; in TCRdb, only in-frame clones are kept and a portion is missing. The sample has fewer than 110,000 clones, roughly 79% seen once. The specimen sequenced was PBMCs. Receptors originate from a man aged 50 or older in good health and CMV-seropositive.

The V gene is TRBV6-1, the J gene TRBJ2-7; 12 nucleotides agree with TRBD1. V gave up 4 bases and J gave up 5 bases; unmatched junction bases: 6. This CDR3 has 15 amino acids. Germline V gene data show CDR1 as MNHNS and CDR2 as SASEGT. CDR3 sequence: CASSAAGTGGHEQYF. The CDR3 nucleotides are TGTGCCAGCAGTGCCGCCGGGACAGGGGGCCACGAGCAGTACTTC.

The rearrangement joins TRBV27 to TRBJ2-1; 10 nucleotides line up with TRBD1. J was trimmed by 4 bases and V by 5 bases; bases with no gene match: 5. The CDR3 covers 15 residues. Germline loops: CDR1 MNHEY, CDR2 SMNVEV (reference sequence). CDR3 DNA: TGTGCCAGCAGTCAGACAGGGGGCGCTTACAATGAGCAGTTCTTC. It is translated as CASSQTGGAYNEQFF.

The genes are TRBV5-4 and TRBJ1-1; D gene uncertain. Germline V gene lookup returns CDR1 SGHNT and CDR2 YYREEE (reference sequence). The CDR3 is 13 amino acids. V was cut by 0 bases and J by 2 bases, with 5 bases left in between. The CDR3 region is CASSLDRNTEAFF. The DNA for the CDR3 is TGTGCCAGCAGCTTGGACAGAAACACTGAAGCTTTCTTT.

This clone was found once. The chain is built from TRBV6-1 and TRBJ1-5; the match to TRBD1 covers 8 bases. Germline values: CDR1 MNHNS, CDR2 SASEGT. The CDR3 is made up of 15 amino acids. With V trimmed by 1 base and J by 4 bases, 3 bases remained unmatched. DNA for the CDR3: TGTGCCAGCAGTGAAGGACAGGGGTGGAATCAGCCCCAGCATTTT. Protein sequence: CASSEGQGWNQPQHF.

The rearrangement uses TRBV6-1 and TRBJ1-1; perhaps TRBD1 as D (5 bases). In germline, CDR1 is MNHNS, CDR2 SASEGT. The CDR3 is made up of 15 amino acids. Trimming took 3 bases from V and 4 from J, leaving 15 bases between them. CDR3 sequence reads: CASSEMTRRGTEAFF. The CDR3 nucleotides read TGTGCCAGCAGTGAGATGACTCGGAGGGGCACTGAAGCTTTCTTT.

This clone has just one count. V is TRBV28 and J is TRBJ1-5; no definite D call. Trimming took 2 bases from V and 6 from J, leaving 11 bases between them. The CDR3 loop spans 14 amino acids. Germline CDR1 is MDHEN and CDR2 is SYDVKM. The CDR3 loop is CASSLGPVGQPQHF. The CDR3 DNA reads TGTGCCAGCAGTTTAGGGCCGGTGGGTCAGCCCCAGCATTTT.

J is TRBJ2-1 and V is TRBV7-9; TRBD2 agrees at 8 bases. V gave up 5 bases and J gave up 10 bases; unmatched junction bases: 16. CDR1 and CDR2 (germline): SEHNR, FQNEAQ (reference sequence). This CDR3 spans 16 amino acids. The CDR3 DNA reads as TGTGCCAGCAGCCTATCAGCGGGAGTTTTCCCCCCGGAGCAGTTCTTC. It encodes CASSLSAGVFPPEQFF.

V gene TRBV11-1 combines with J gene TRBJ2-1; TRBD1 aligns across 9 bases. The CDR3 has 17 residues. Trimming took 3 bases from V and 5 from J; bases not matched to a gene: 11. Germline-derived CDR1 and CDR2 are SGHAT and FQDESV (reference sequence). In DNA form, the CDR3 reads TGTGCCAGCAGCTTTAGAACAGGGGGCTCTGGGGACAATGAGCAGTTCTTC. Translated: CASSFRTGGSGDNEQFF.

The CDR3 sequence: CASSIGRENHSYNEQFF. The CDR3, as DNA: TGTGCCAGTAGTATAGGGCGGGAGAACCACTCCTACAATGAGCAGTTCTTC. This chain joins TRBV19 and TRBJ2-1, with TRBD2 identical over 7 bases. This CDR3 spans 17 amino acids. Germline values: CDR1 LNHDA, CDR2 SQIVND (reference sequence). V shed 1 base, J shed 0 bases, and the junction held 6 bases outside the gene matches.

The chain couples TRBV5-4 to TRBJ2-7, with D possibly TRBD1 on 6 matching bases. The CDR3 loop spans 16 amino acids. Trimming removed 4 bases at V and 0 bases at J, with 17 bases between. Germline-derived CDR1 and CDR2 are SGHNT and YYREEE (reference sequence). The CDR3 protein is CASSVDSGTLSYEQYF. CDR3 nucleotide sequence: TGTGCCAGCAGCGTAGACTCCGGGACACTCTCCTACGAGCAGTACTTC.

The chain has TRBV7-3 and TRBJ2-7, with 9 nucleotides matching TRBD1. The germline gives CDR1 SGHTA, CDR2 FQGTGA. This CDR3 is built from 15 residues. Losses at the gene ends were 5 bases for V and 3 bases for J; bases not matched to a gene: 8. CDR3 residues: CASSPTGTGIYEQYF. The CDR3 bases are TGTGCCAGCAGCCCGACCGGGACAGGGATCTACGAGCAGTACTTC. The entire variable domain, with the rest obtained from reference TRBV7-3 and TRBJ2-7, is as follows: GAGVSQTPSNKVTEKGKYVELRCDPISGHTALYWYRQSLGQGPEFLIYFQGTGAADDSGLPNDRFFAVRPEGSVSTLKIQRTERGDSAVYLCASSPTGTGIYEQYFGPGTRLTVT.

V is TRBV28 and J is TRBJ2-2; TRBD2 is a possible D gene (7 bases). The CDR3 totals 17 residues. From germline, CDR1 is MDHEN and CDR2 SYDVKM. Trimming left V 0 bases short and J 4 bases short, with 15 bases between. The CDR3 DNA is TGTGCCAGCAGTTTATGGGGGGCGGGAGAAAGCACCGGGGAGCTGTTTTTT. Amino acids: CASSLWGAGESTGELFF.

This clone was seen only once. The gene calls are TRBV4-1 and TRBJ2-5; D is ambiguous. The CDR3 extends over 15 amino acids. V gave up 0 bases and J gave up 1 base, with 9 bases separating them. Germline V gives CDR1 MGHRA, CDR2 YSYEKL. The CDR3 DNA sequence: TGCGCCAGCAGCCAAGATCGGAGCGTCCAAGAGACCCAGTACTTC. It translates to CASSQDRSVQETQYF.

The chain couples TRBV19 to TRBJ2-1; perhaps TRBD1 as D (6 bases). The CDR3 is made up of 15 amino acids. From germline, CDR1 is LNHDA and CDR2 SQIVND (reference sequence). V was trimmed by 9 bases and J by 2 bases, leaving 17 bases between them. CDR3 region: CASTQGLSPYNEQFF. In nucleotides, the CDR3 is TGTGCCAGCACACAGGGCCTGAGCCCCTACAATGAGCAGTTCTTC.

The rearrangement joins TRBV2 to TRBJ2-5, with 7 bases aligning to TRBD1. V dropped 6 bases and J dropped 6; count of bases not matched to a gene: 10. The CDR3 runs 14 residues. Germline-derived CDR1 and CDR2 are SNHLY and FYNNEI. The CDR3 bases are TGTGCCAGCAGCCAACAGGGGAAGGAAAAGACCCAGTACTTC. Its translation is CASSQQGKEKTQYF.

The rearrangement joins TRBV27 to TRBJ1-5; the match to TRBD1 covers 10 bases. The germline V gene has CDR1 MNHEY and CDR2 SMNVEV (reference sequence). This CDR3 is 16 amino acids long. Unmatched junction bases numbered 10, after V lost 6 bases and J lost 5 bases. CDR3 in amino acids: CASSPKWDRGDQPQHF. The CDR3 nucleotides are TGTGCCAGCAGCCCAAAGTGGGACAGGGGTGATCAGCCCCAGCATTTT.

The V and J genes are TRBV7-6 and TRBJ2-2, with D tentatively TRBD1 (5 bases). The germline CDR1 and CDR2 sequences are SGHVS and FNYEAQ. The CDR3 consists of 17 residues. V lost 3 bases and J 2 bases, leaving 16 bases between the germline ends. The chain's CDR3 is CASSFGPDSLNTGELFF. CDR3 DNA sequence: TGTGCCAGCAGCTTCGGACCAGACAGCTTAAACACCGGGGAGCTGTTTTTT.

The chain has TRBV5-1 and TRBJ1-1, with 9 nucleotides matching TRBD1. Germline-derived CDR1 and CDR2 are SGHRS and YFSETQ. The CDR3 has 13 residues. Germline trimming cut 3 bases from V and 8 bases from J; bases unmatched to any gene: 5. CDR3 DNA sequence: TGCGCCAGCAGCTACGGGACAGGGCGAGAAGCTTTCTTT. Protein: CASSYGTGREAFF.

This clone was seen once. The chain has TRBV5-6 and TRBJ2-3, with a weak D call TRBD1 (6 bases). The CDR3 length is 16 residues. CDR1 is SGHDT and CDR2 is YYEEEE in the germline V gene. The V gene lost 4 bases and the J gene lost 2 bases, with 17 bases spanning the gap. As DNA, the CDR3 is TGTGCCAGCAGCCCCGTACTAGGGGGACACACAGATACGCAGTATTTT. It specifies CASSPVLGGHTDTQYF. Based on the CDR3 plus reference TRBV5-6 and TRBJ2-3, the full variable domain is DAGVTQSPTHLIKTRGQQVTLRCSPKSGHDTVSWYQQALGQGPQFIFQYYEEEERQRGNFPDRFSGHQFPNYSSELNVNALLLGDSALYLCASSPVLGGHTDTQYFGPGTRLTVL.

The V gene is TRBV6-1, the J gene TRBJ2-7, with TRBD2 matching over 9 bases. With V trimmed by 7 bases and J by 2 bases, 6 bases remained unmatched. Germline assignment: CDR1 MNHNS and CDR2 SASEGT. CDR3 length: 14 amino acids. Here the CDR3 DNA reads TGTGCCAGCACCGGTAGCGGGAGCGCCTACGAGCAGTACTTC. Translated, it gives CASTGSGSAYEQYF.

This chain uses TRBV27 with TRBJ1-2; D is unresolved. Germline V gene lookup returns CDR1 MNHEY and CDR2 SMNVEV (reference sequence). This CDR3 comprises 14 residues. The V and J ends lost 4 bases and 2 bases respectively, with 11 bases between them. The CDR3 is CASSSLSENYGYTF. In DNA form, the CDR3 reads TGTGCCAGCAGTTCCCTGTCGGAGAACTATGGCTACACCTTC.

This chain connects TRBV28 to TRBJ2-1, with 8 bases that match TRBD2. There are 14 residues in the CDR3. V dropped 5 bases and J dropped 4; count of bases not matched to a gene: 4. In germline, CDR1 is MDHEN, CDR2 SYDVKM. CDR3 amino acids: CASSPLAGYNEQFF. The DNA for the CDR3 is TGTGCCAGCAGTCCGTTAGCGGGATACAATGAGCAGTTCTTC.

The V and J genes are TRBV27 and TRBJ1-5; D is unresolved. Germline assignment: CDR1 MNHEY and CDR2 SMNVEV (reference sequence). The CDR3 spans 13 residues. Trimming shortened V by 5 bases and J by 7 bases, and 12 bases separated the two germline ends. The CDR3 region is CASSPGLTQPQHF. CDR3 in DNA: TGTGCCAGCAGTCCTGGACTTACGCAGCCCCAGCATTTT.

This chain links TRBV30 with TRBJ2-7; TRBD1 matches at 8 bases. The V gene's germline CDR1 is GTSNPN and CDR2 SVGIG (reference sequence). J lost 12 bases, V lost 5 bases, and 12 bases had no gene match. The CDR3 extends over 12 amino acids. CDR3 DNA: TGTGCCTGGGGGAACGGACAGGGAAGCACGTACTTC. Its protein is CAWGNGQGSTYF.